The clone carrying this T cell receptor (beta chain) was seen a handful of times. Its antigen is as yet unknown. These data originate in a study of CD8+CD57+ T cells in acquired aplastic anemia. Genomic DNA provided the template from which TCR beta VDJ and CDR3 profiles were obtained. TCRdb recomputed calls from the reads with MiXCR, one row per CDR3 protein. The table includes 450,000 to 600,000 distinct CDR3 sequences, roughly a third detected once. Overall study findings and caveats: There were fewer than 35 CD8+ CDR3 sequences that occurred in both patients and controls. Patients were compared with controls for CD8+ Simpson's diversity, and no significant difference emerged.

Patients who underwent sequencing had shown CD8+CD57+ cell expansion by flow cytometry. Trimming cost V 6 bases and J 10 bases; bases outside gene matches: 11. Germline CDR1 reads MNHNS; CDR2 reads SASEGT. The CDR3 consists of 15 residues. This clonotype was sampled from a human donor with aplastic anemia. The chain is built from TRBV6-1 and TRBJ1-6; 8 nucleotides align to TRBD1. The sequenced material came from sorted CD4+, CD8+, or CD8+CD57+ T cells (not recorded which) from PBMCs. The CDR3 reads CASSESRGRESPLHF. CDR3 DNA: TGTGCCAGCAGCGAAAGCAGGGGGCGAGAGTCACCCCTCCACTTT.